Sequencing of this T cell receptor (beta chain) was carried out in a study of OX40 agonist ivuxolimab in advanced cancers. Study-level information: Patients were dosed intravenously with ivuxolimab at 0.01 to 10 mg/kg every 2 weeks.

Comments on this clone: What it recognizes is unknown. This sample includes further DNA sequences coding for the same CDR3.

Samples were taken at baseline and on day 1 of cycles 4 and 7. Clones were read by immunoSEQ multiplex PCR, and TCRdb kept only the in-frame ones, dropping some. The data show approximately 34,000 clones, approximately 86% seen once. This CDR3 contains 11 residues. The germline V and J ends were trimmed by 2 bases and 3 bases, with 2 bases remaining between them. The germline V gene has CDR1 DFQATT and CDR2 SNEGSKA (reference sequence). Study-level points and caveats: Mean expanded clone counts were higher in CD8+ than CD4+ T cells. With doses of 0.1 to 3.0 mg/kg, CD4+ and CD8+ blood T cells had undergone clonal expansion by week 6.

The clonotype was recovered from an adult with an advanced solid tumor such as melanoma, head and neck, liver or kidney cancer. This chain uses TRBV20-1 with TRBJ2-1; no definite D call. Sequences were derived from CD4+ or CD8+ T cells sorted from blood, sampled in a trial of the OX40 agonist ivuxolimab. CDR3 loop: CSARHYNEQFF. In DNA form, the CDR3 reads TGCAGTGCTAGACACTACAATGAGCAGTTCTTC.